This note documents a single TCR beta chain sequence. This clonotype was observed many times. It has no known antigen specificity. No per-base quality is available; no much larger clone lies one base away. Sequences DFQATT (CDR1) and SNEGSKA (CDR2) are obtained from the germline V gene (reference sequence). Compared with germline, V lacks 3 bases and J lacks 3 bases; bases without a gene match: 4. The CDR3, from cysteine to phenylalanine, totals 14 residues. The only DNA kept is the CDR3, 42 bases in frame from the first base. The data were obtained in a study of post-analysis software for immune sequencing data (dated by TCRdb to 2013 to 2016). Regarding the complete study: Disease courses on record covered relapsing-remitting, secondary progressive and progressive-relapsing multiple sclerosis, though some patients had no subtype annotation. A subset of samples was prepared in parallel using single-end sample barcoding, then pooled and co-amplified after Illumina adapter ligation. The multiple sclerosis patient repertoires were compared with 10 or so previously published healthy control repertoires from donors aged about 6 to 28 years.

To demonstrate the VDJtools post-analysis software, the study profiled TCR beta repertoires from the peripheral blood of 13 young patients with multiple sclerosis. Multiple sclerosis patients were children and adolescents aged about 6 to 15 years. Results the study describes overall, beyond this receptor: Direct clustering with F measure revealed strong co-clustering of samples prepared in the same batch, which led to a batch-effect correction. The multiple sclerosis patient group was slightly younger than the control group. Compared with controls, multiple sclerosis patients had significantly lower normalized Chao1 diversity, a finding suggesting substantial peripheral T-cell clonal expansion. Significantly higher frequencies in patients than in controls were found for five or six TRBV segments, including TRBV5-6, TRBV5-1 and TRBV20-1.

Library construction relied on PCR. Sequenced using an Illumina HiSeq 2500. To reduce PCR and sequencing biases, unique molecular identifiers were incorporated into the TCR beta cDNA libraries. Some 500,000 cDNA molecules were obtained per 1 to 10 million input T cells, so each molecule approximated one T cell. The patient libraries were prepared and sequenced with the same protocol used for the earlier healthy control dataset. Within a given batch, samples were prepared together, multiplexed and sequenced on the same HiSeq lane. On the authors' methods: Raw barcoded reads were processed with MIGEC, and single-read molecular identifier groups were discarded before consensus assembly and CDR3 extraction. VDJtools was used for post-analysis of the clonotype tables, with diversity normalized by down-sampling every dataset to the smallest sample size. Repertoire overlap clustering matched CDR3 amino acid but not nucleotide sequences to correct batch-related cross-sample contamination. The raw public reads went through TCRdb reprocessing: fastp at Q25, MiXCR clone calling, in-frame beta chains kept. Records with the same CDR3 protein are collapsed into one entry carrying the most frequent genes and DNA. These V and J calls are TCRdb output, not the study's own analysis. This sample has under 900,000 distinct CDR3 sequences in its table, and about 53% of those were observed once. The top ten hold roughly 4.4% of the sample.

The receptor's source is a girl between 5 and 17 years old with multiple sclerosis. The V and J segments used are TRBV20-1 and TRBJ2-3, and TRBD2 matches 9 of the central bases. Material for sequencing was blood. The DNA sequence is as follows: TGCAGTGCTAGCTTAGCGGGAGTAACAGATACGCAGTATTTT. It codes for CSASLAGVTDTQYF.